One sample yielded the 18 T cell receptor beta chains listed below, sequenced in a study of CD8 T cell repertoires and HIV-1 epitope variants. Their antigens remain unidentified. The assay was immunoSEQ multiplex PCR, and TCRdb's table has in-frame clones only and misses some. Of around 5,700 clones in the sample, 65% to 70% are singletons; the top ten hold 40% to 45%. The source material was cultured CD8+ T cells derived from PBMCs. These receptors came from a male donor with HIV.

The chain carries TRBV25-1 and TRBJ2-3, with 7 bases aligning to TRBD2. The CDR3 has 13 residues. V lost 0 bases, J lost 6 bases, and 0 bases stayed unmatched. The germline V gene encodes CDR1 MGHDK and CDR2 SYGVNS. The CDR3 DNA reads as TGTGCCAGCAGTGAATATAGCGGGGATACGCAGTATTTT. This gives the protein CASSEYSGDTQYF.

V and J are TRBV4-1 and TRBJ2-3; a possible D gene is TRBD1 (6 bases). Germline-derived CDR1 and CDR2 are MGHRA and YSYEKL. V dropped 6 bases and J dropped 1 base, with 20 bases sitting between them. The CDR3 has 17 amino acids. In nucleotides, the CDR3 is TGCGCCAGCAGTAAAGTAGACAGGACCACTGGCACAGATACGCAGTATTTT. This encodes CASSKVDRTTGTDTQYF.

V and J are TRBV10-1 and TRBJ1-1; D gene unclear. The CDR3 totals 14 residues. Trimming left V 3 bases short and J 0 bases short, with 8 bases between. Germline V lookup: CDR1 WNHNN, CDR2 SYGVQD (reference sequence). The CDR3 DNA reads TGCGCCAGCAGTGACGGCAGCATGAACACTGAAGCTTTCTTT. Protein: CASSDGSMNTEAFF.

V is TRBV28 and J is TRBJ2-5, with 7 nucleotides matching TRBD1. V gave up 3 bases and J gave up 4 bases; unmatched junction bases: 11. The CDR3 covers 16 residues. The germline V gene has CDR1 MDHEN and CDR2 SYDVKM. CDR3 sequence reads: CASSLISGRGLETQYF. The CDR3, as DNA: TGTGCCAGCAGTTTGATATCGGGCAGGGGGTTAGAGACCCAGTACTTC. The full variable domain, with the rest looked up from reference TRBV28 and TRBJ2-5, is DVKVTQSSRYLVKRTGEKVFLECVQDMDHENMFWYRQDPGLGLRLIYFSYDVKMKEKGDIPEGYSVSREKKERFSLILESASTNQTSMYLCASSLISGRGLETQYFGPGTRLLVL.

CDR3 nucleotide sequence: TGCGCCAGCAGCCACTCAAATAGGGCAAGGAGGGGGGACACTGAAGCTTTCTTT. It specifies CASSHSNRARRGDTEAFF. The rearrangement joins TRBV4-1 to TRBJ1-1; D is perhaps TRBD1 (6 bases). V was shortened by 3 bases and J by 3 bases, with 23 bases between the two germline ends. The CDR3 has 18 residues. CDR1 MGHRA and CDR2 YSYEKL come from the germline V gene.

This chain links TRBV27 with TRBJ2-2; the D gene is possibly TRBD2 (6 bases). V dropped 3 bases and J dropped 10 bases, with 24 bases sitting between them. Germline CDR1 reads MNHEY; CDR2 reads SMNVEV (reference sequence). The CDR3 spans 17 residues. Here the CDR3 reads CASSFWPLRDSVAELFF. CDR3 DNA sequence: TGTGCCAGCAGTTTTTGGCCGCTCCGGGACTCCGTAGCGGAGCTGTTTTTT.

The chain employs TRBV27 and TRBJ2-7; perhaps TRBD1 as D (7 bases). The CDR3 is made up of 17 amino acids. Germline V gives CDR1 MNHEY, CDR2 SMNVEV (reference sequence). Trimming removed 2 bases from V and 4 bases from J, with 21 bases in between. The CDR3 DNA reads TGTGCCAGCAGTTTAAGAACTTCAGAGACAGGGAGGTACGAGCAGTACTTC. Its translation: CASSLRTSETGRYEQYF.

This rearrangement joins TRBV27 to TRBJ2-7; 11 bases are a match to TRBD1. The CDR3 covers 14 residues. V trimming: 3 bases; J trimming: 6 bases; junction bases outside the gene matches: 4. The germline gives CDR1 MNHEY, CDR2 SMNVEV (reference sequence). CDR3 in amino acids: CASSFGQGAIEQYF. In DNA form, the CDR3 reads TGTGCCAGCAGTTTCGGACAGGGGGCTATCGAGCAGTACTTC.

This clone was seen a few times. V and J are TRBV6-5 and TRBJ2-4; 7 bases align to TRBD1. The CDR3 has 14 residues. Germline CDR1 and CDR2: MNHEY and SVGAGI. V gave up 5 bases and J gave up 5 bases; unmatched junction bases: 6. CDR3 bases: TGTGCCAGCAGTCCCGGACAGGCCCAAAACATTCAGTACTTC. This translates into CASSPGQAQNIQYF.

The rearrangement joins TRBV7-9 to TRBJ2-2; 9 bases agree with TRBD2. Germline CDR1 SEHNR, CDR2 FQNEAQ (reference sequence). Trimming cost V 4 bases and J 5 bases; bases outside gene matches: 2. The CDR3 runs 14 residues. CDR3 sequence: CASSSSGRTGELFF. The DNA of the CDR3 is TGTGCCAGCAGCTCAAGCGGGAGGACCGGGGAGCTGTTTTTT.

This rearrangement joins TRBV4-3 to TRBJ1-3; D gene unclear. This CDR3 is 16 amino acids long. V was cut by 0 bases and J by 4 bases, with 13 bases left in between. Germline assignment: CDR1 LGHNA and CDR2 YSLEER. In DNA form, the CDR3 reads TGCGCCAGCAGCCAAGAATCATCGGGCGCGGGAAACACCATATATTTT. Amino acids: CASSQESSGAGNTIYF.

This clone was seen only a few times. The chain recombines TRBV9 with TRBJ1-1; D possibly corresponds to TRBD1 (6 bases). The CDR3 has 14 residues. The V gene's germline CDR1 is SGDLS and CDR2 YYNGEE. Deletions cut 1 base from V and 3 bases from J, with 10 bases between. The CDR3 region is CASSVRGDDTEAFF. The DNA for the CDR3 is TGTGCCAGCAGCGTAAGGGGGGACGACACTGAAGCTTTCTTT.

This clone appeared a few times. The chain couples TRBV7-3 to TRBJ2-7; 7 nucleotides agree with TRBD1. Germline V gene sequence: CDR1 SGHTA, CDR2 FQGTGA. The V gene end was trimmed by 3 bases and the J gene end by 7 bases; junction bases not matched to a gene: 9. The CDR3 extends over 14 amino acids. The CDR3 nucleotides read TGTGCCAGCAGCTTGGGACAGTACCTTCGTGAGCAGTACTTC. It is translated as CASSLGQYLREQYF.

The chain joins TRBV11-1 to TRBJ2-1, with a possible D match to TRBD2 (7 bases). The V end was cut by 4 bases, the J end by 4 bases, with 17 bases between. The germline V gene encodes CDR1 SGHAT and CDR2 FQDESV (reference sequence). The CDR3 has 16 residues. The CDR3 reads CASSYRGAEPYNEQFF. CDR3 DNA sequence: TGTGCCAGCAGCTATCGGGGGGCCGAGCCGTACAATGAGCAGTTCTTC.

The chain is built from TRBV27 and TRBJ2-2, with 12 bases that match TRBD2. V shed 4 bases, J shed 5 bases, and the junction held 11 bases outside the gene matches. This CDR3 is 18 amino acids long. Per germline, CDR1 MNHEY and CDR2 SMNVEV (reference sequence). For the CDR3, the DNA is TGTGCCAGCAGTTCCGCCACGACTAGCGGGGGAGCAACCGGGGAGCTGTTTTTT. Translation: CASSSATTSGGATGELFF.

The chain couples TRBV7-2 to TRBJ2-6, with 10 bases matching TRBD1. CDR1 is SGHTA, CDR2 FQGNSA, per germline. V dropped 5 bases and J dropped 19; count of bases not matched to a gene: 14. CDR3 length equals 14 residues. CDR3 bases: TGTGCCAGCAGCCAAGGTCGGCGGACAGGGGGGTTTACTTTC. Protein sequence: CASSQGRRTGGFTF. The whole variable domain, remainder taken from reference TRBV7-2 and TRBJ2-6, is GAGVSQSPSNKVTEKGKDVELRCDPISGHTALYWYRQSLGQGLEFLIYFQGNSAPDKSGLPSDRFSAERTGGSVSTLTIQRTQQEDSAVYLCASSQGRRTGGFTFGAGSRLTVL.

The CDR3 loop is CASSLSARRGGQPQHF. CDR3 nucleotide sequence: TGTGCCAGCAGTTTAAGCGCCCGCAGGGGCGGTCAGCCCCAGCATTTT. The chain recombines TRBV27 with TRBJ1-5, with D perhaps matching TRBD1 (6 bases). The germline CDR1 and CDR2 sequences are MNHEY and SMNVEV (reference sequence). This CDR3 spans 16 amino acids. V lost 2 bases and J 6 bases, leaving 17 bases between the germline ends.

The chain carries TRBV5-8 and TRBJ2-7, with D possibly matching TRBD1 (5 bases). CDR3 length: 14 residues. V was shortened by 0 bases and J by 7 bases, with 14 bases between the two germline ends. CDR1 SGHTS and CDR2 YDEGEE come from the germline V gene. In DNA, the CDR3 is TGTGCCAGCAGCTTGGGACAGTACCTTCGTGAGCAGTACTTC. It translates to CASSLGQYLREQYF.